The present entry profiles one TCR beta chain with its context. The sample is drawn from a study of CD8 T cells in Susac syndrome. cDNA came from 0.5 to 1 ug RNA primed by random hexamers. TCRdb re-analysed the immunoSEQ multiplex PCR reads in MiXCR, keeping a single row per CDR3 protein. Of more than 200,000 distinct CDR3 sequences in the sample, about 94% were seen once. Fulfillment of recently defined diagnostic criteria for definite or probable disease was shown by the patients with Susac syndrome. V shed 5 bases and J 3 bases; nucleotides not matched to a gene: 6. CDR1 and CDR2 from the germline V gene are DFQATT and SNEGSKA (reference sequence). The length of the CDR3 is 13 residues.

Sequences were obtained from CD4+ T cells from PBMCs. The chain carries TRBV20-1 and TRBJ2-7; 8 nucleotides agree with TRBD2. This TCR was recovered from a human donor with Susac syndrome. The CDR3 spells CSAPSGGLYEQYF. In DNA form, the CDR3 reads TGCAGTGCTCCAAGCGGGGGACTCTACGAGCAGTACTTC.